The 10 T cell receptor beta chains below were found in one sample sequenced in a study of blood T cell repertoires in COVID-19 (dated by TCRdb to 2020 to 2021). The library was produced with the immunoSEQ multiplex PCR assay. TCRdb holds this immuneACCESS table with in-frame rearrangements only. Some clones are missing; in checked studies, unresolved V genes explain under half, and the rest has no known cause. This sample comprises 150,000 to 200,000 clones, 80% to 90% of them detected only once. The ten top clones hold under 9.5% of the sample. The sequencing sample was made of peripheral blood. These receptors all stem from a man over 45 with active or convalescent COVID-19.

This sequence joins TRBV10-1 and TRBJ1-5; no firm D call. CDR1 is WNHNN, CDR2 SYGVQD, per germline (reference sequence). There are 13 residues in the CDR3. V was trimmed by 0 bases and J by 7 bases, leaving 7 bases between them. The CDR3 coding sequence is TGCGCCAGCAGTGAGTCCTCTCGGCAGCCCCAGCATTTT. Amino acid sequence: CASSESSRQPQHF.

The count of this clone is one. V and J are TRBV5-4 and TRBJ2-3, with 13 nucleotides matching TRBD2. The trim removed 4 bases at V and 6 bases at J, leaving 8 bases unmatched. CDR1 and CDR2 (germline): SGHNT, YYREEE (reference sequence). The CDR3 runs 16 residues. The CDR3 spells CASSGPLAGGPDTQYF. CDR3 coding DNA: TGTGCCAGCAGCGGCCCACTAGCGGGGGGGCCGGATACGCAGTATTTT.

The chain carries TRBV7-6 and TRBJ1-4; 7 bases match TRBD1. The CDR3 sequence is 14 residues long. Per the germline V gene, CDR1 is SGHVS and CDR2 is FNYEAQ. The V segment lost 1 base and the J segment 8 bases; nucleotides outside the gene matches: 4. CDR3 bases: TGTGCCAGCAGCTTAGATCGGGGACAGGAAAAACTGTTTTTT. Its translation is CASSLDRGQEKLFF.

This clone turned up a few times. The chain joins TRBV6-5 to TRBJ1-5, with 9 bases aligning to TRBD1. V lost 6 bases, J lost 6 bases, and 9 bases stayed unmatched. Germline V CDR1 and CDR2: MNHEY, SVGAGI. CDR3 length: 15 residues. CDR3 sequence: CASSQGTGSSQPQHF. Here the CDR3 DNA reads TGTGCCAGCAGCCAGGGGACAGGGAGTAGTCAGCCCCAGCATTTT.

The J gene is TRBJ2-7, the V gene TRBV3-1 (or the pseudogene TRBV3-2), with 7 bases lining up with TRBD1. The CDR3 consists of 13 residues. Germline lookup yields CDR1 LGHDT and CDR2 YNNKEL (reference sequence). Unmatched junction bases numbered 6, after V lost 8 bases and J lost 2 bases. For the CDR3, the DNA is TGTGCCAGCCGGGGACAGTTAACCTACGAGCAGTACTTC. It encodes CASRGQLTYEQYF.

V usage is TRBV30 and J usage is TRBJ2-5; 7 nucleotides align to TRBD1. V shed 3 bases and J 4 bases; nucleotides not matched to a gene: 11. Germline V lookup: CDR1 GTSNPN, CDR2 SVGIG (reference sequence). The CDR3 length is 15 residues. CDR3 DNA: TGTGCCTGGAGCGTAGGGGGCCGAGGGGTAGAGACCCAGTACTTC. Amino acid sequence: CAWSVGGRGVETQYF.

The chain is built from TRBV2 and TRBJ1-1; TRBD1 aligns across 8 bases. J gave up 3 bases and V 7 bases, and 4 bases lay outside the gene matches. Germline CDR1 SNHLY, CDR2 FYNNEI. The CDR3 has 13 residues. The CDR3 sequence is CASTGQDHTEAFF. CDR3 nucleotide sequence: TGTGCCAGCACGGGACAGGACCACACTGAAGCTTTCTTT.

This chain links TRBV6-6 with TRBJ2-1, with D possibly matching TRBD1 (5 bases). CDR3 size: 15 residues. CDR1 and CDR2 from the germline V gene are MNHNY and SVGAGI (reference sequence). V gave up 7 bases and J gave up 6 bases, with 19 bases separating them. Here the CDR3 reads CASKNQERQSNEQFF. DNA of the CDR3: TGTGCCAGCAAAAATCAGGAACGACAGAGCAATGAGCAGTTCTTC.

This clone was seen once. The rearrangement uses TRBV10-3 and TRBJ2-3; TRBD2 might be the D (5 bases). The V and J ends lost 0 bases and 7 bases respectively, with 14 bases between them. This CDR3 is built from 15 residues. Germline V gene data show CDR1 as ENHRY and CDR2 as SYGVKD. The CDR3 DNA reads TGTGCCATCAGTGAGTCGAGGGCGAACCGGCATACGCAGTATTTT. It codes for CAISESRANRHTQYF.

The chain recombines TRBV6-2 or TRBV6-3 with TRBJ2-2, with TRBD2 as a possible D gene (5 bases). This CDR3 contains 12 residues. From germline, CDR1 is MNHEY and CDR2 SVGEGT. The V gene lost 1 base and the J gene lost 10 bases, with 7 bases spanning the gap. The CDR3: CASSYYGEELFF. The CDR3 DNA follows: TGTGCCAGCAGTTACTACGGGGAGGAGCTGTTTTTT.